A selection of T cell receptor beta chains follows, all from one sample in a study of pediatric ulcerative colitis. Repertoires were generated with immunoSEQ multiplex PCR, while TCRdb's copy carries only in-frame clones and drops some. The sample consists of roughly 25,000 clones, over 55% of them appearing once. Sequenced material: gut tissue. These receptor sequences come from a boy under 18 with severe ulcerative colitis. CDR3s include the opening cysteine and the closing phenylalanine or tryptophan. A D gene is named only where the DNA matches it firmly. Rows give clone size only sometimes, using once, few, many, or a class for an expanded clone.

d_call: -
v_call: TRBV7-6
j_call: TRBJ1-1
clone_size: -
cdr3_aa: CASSLEMGQTEAFF
cdr3_nt: TGTGCCAGCAGCTTAGAGATGGGGCAGACTGAAGCTTTCTTT

d_call: -
v_call: TRBV6-5
j_call: TRBJ1-5
clone_size: -
cdr3_aa: CASSYTGDQPQHF
cdr3_nt: TGTGCCAGCAGTTACACTGGGGATCAGCCCCAGCATTTT

d_call: -
v_call: TRBV6-6
j_call: TRBJ1-5
clone_size: -
cdr3_aa: CASSSPGQGYQPQHF
cdr3_nt: TGTGCCAGCAGTTCACCAGGCCAGGGCTATCAGCCCCAGCATTTT

d_call: TRBD2
v_call: TRBV4-3
j_call: TRBJ2-1
clone_size: -
cdr3_aa: CASSQGSGAYNEQFF
cdr3_nt: TGCGCCAGCAGCCAAGGGAGCGGGGCCTACAATGAGCAGTTCTTC

d_call: TRBD2
v_call: TRBV5-4
j_call: TRBJ2-1
clone_size: -
cdr3_aa: CASSLAPLAGYNEQFF
cdr3_nt: TGTGCCAGCAGCTTAGCTCCCCTAGCGGGATACAATGAGCAGTTCTTC

d_call: -
v_call: TRBV6-1
j_call: TRBJ1-2
clone_size: -
cdr3_aa: CASSEVPGLNYGYTF
cdr3_nt: TGTGCCAGCAGTGAAGTGCCGGGACTTAACTATGGCTACACCTTC

d_call: TRBD2
v_call: TRBV4-3
j_call: TRBJ2-3
clone_size: -
cdr3_aa: CASSPWSGRAFDTQYF
cdr3_nt: TGCGCCAGCAGCCCCTGGAGCGGGAGGGCCTTCGATACGCAGTATTTT

d_call: TRBD2
v_call: TRBV11-3
j_call: TRBJ2-1
clone_size: few
cdr3_aa: CASSLDPGLAGSSYNEQFF
cdr3_nt: TGTGCCAGCAGCTTAGATCCTGGACTAGCTGGGAGCTCCTACAATGAGCAGTTCTTC

d_call: -
v_call: TRBV2
j_call: TRBJ1-2
clone_size: -
cdr3_aa: CASRDNNYGYTF
cdr3_nt: TGTGCCAGCAGGGACAATAACTATGGCTACACCTTC

d_call: TRBD2
v_call: TRBV29-1
j_call: TRBJ2-1
clone_size: -
cdr3_aa: CSVEGASGRVYEQFF
cdr3_nt: TGCAGCGTTGAAGGGGCTAGCGGGAGGGTCTATGAGCAGTTCTTC

d_call: TRBD2
v_call: TRBV4-2
j_call: TRBJ2-1
clone_size: few
cdr3_aa: CASSPEPSGSLYNEQFF
cdr3_nt: TGTGCCAGCAGTCCTGAACCTAGCGGGAGTCTCTACAATGAGCAGTTCTTC

d_call: TRBD2
v_call: TRBV27
j_call: TRBJ2-1
clone_size: -
cdr3_aa: CASSLSTSGSNEQFF
cdr3_nt: TGTGCCAGCAGTTTATCGACTAGCGGGAGCAATGAGCAGTTCTTC

d_call: TRBD2
v_call: TRBV7-6
j_call: TRBJ2-2
clone_size: -
cdr3_aa: CASSGGPSGRIGELFF
cdr3_nt: TGTGCCAGCAGCGGAGGCCCTAGCGGGAGGATCGGGGAGCTGTTTTTT

d_call: -
v_call: TRBV11-2
j_call: TRBJ2-1
clone_size: -
cdr3_aa: CASSTEDSLRNEQFF
cdr3_nt: TGTGCCAGCAGCACTGAGGACAGCCTAAGGAATGAGCAGTTCTTC